Below, 5 T cell receptor beta chains from the same sample are listed, as sequenced in a study of T cells after yellow fever vaccination. TCRdb re-called the 5' RACE reads through MiXCR, storing one row per CDR3 protein. The sample includes nearly 300,000 distinct CDR3 sequences, approximately 10% of them seen just once. Specimen: CD4+ T cells sorted from PBMCs, collected 5 days after the yellow fever booster vaccination. Receptor source: a man in his late teens or twenties who received the YFV17D yellow fever vaccine.

This clonotype was detected only a few times. The V call is TRBV9, the J call TRBJ1-1; no definite D call. Germline V gives CDR1 SGDLS, CDR2 YYNGEE. There are 15 residues in the CDR3. Between the trimmed V and J ends, which lost 2 bases and 5 bases, there was a span of 16 bases. For the CDR3, the DNA is TGTGCCAGCAGCGTCCTTTCCGACCTCCGAACTGAAGCTTTCTTT. Protein product: CASSVLSDLRTEAFF. Full variable domain (remainder filled in from reference TRBV9 and TRBJ1-1): DSGVTQTPKHLITATGQRVTLRCSPRSGDLSVYWYQQSLDQGLQFLIQYYNGEERAKGNILERFSAQQFPDLHSELNLSSLELGDSALYFCASSVLSDLRTEAFFGQGTRLTVV.

The V call is TRBV5-4, the J call TRBJ1-4, with D perhaps matching TRBD1 (5 bases). Trimming removed 0 bases from V and 0 bases from J, with 12 bases in between. The CDR3 has 17 amino acids. CDR1 is SGHNT and CDR2 is YYREEE in the germline V gene (reference sequence). DNA for the CDR3: TGTGCCAGCAGCTTGGAACAGGCGACCGCAACTAATGAAAAACTGTTTTTT. Protein product: CASSLEQATATNEKLFF.

The rearrangement uses TRBV5-1 and TRBJ2-6; D remains ambiguous. The CDR3 spans 17 residues. Deletions cut 0 bases from V and 1 base from J, with 11 bases between. CDR1 and CDR2 (germline): SGHRS, YFSETQ. The CDR3 is CASSLEGWGSGANVLTF. CDR3 bases: TGCGCCAGCAGCTTGGAAGGTTGGGGTTCTGGGGCCAACGTCCTGACTTTC.

This clonotype was detected ten times or more. This rearrangement joins TRBV24-1 to TRBJ2-4; 7 nucleotides match TRBD1. After removal of 3 bases from V and 8 bases from J, the junction contained 9 bases not matched to a gene. Per the germline V gene, CDR1 is KGHDR and CDR2 is SFDVKD. There are 15 residues in the CDR3. CDR3 DNA: TGTGCCACCAGTGATCGACAGGGAACAAGGGACATTCAGTACTTC. Residues: CATSDRQGTRDIQYF.

J is TRBJ2-5 and V is TRBV6-2 or TRBV6-3; TRBD2 matches at 10 bases. This CDR3 is built from 14 residues. V shed 5 bases, J shed 5 bases, and the junction held 5 bases outside the gene matches. Germline V lookup: CDR1 MNHEY, CDR2 SVGEGT. The CDR3 DNA sequence: TGTGCCAGCAGTGGAGCGGGGGGGCAGGAGACCCAGTACTTC. Protein: CASSGAGGQETQYF.